The sample holds many counts of the clone carrying this T cell receptor beta chain. The CDR3 end lies 3 residues beyond the end of the read and is filled in from the germline J gene. The data were taken from a study of T cell clonality in common variable immunodeficiency. The assay was immunoSEQ multiplex PCR, and TCRdb's table has in-frame clones only and misses some. There are 40,000 to 45,000 clones in the sample, none observed a single time. The CDR3 sequence is 15 residues long. Germline V gives CDR1 SGHDN, CDR2 FVKESK. V lost 1 base to trimming and J lost 1 base; unmatched junction nucleotides: 3. Donors gave about 5 to 8 ml heparinized peripheral whole blood.

Sequencing input: peripheral blood mononuclear cells. The receptor comes from a person between 18 and 70 years old in good health. This chain uses TRBV14 with TRBJ1-1; 7 nucleotides line up with TRBD1. The sequenced CDR3 bases are TGTGCCAGCAGCCAAGCGAGGGGGCCGAACACTGAA. Protein sequence: CASSQARGPNTE. The entire CDR3 reads CASSQARGPNTEAFF. Filled out from reference TRBV14 and TRBJ1-1, the complete variable domain reads EAGVTQFPSHSVIEKGQTVTLRCDPISGHDNLYWYRRVMGKEIKFLLHFVKESKQDESGMPNNRFLAERTGGTYSTLKVQPAELEDSGVYFCASSQARGPNTEAFFGQGTRLTVV.